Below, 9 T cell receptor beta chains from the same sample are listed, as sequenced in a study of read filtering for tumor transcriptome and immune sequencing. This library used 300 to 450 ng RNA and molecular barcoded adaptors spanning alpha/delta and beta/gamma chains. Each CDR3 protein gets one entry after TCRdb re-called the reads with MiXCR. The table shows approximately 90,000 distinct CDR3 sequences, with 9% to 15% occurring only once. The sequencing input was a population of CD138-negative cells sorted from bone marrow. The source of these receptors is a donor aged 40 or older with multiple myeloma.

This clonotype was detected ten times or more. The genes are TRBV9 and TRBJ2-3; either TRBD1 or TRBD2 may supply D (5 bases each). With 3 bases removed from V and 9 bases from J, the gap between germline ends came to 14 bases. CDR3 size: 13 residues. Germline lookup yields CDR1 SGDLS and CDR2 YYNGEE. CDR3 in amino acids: CASSADQGVTQYF. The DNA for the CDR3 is TGTGCCAGCAGCGCCGATCAGGGAGTCACGCAGTATTTT.

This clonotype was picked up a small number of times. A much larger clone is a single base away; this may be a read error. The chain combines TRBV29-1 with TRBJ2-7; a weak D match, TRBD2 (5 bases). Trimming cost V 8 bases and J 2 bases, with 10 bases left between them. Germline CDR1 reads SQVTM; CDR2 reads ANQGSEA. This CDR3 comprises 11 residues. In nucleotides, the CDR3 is TGCAGCACTGGGAGTCCCTACGAGCAGTACTTC. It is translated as CSTGSPYEQYF.

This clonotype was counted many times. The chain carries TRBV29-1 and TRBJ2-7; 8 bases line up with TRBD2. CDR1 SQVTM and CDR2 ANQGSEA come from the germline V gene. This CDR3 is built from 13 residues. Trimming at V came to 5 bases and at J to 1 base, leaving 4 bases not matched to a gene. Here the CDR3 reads CSVRSSGSYEQYF. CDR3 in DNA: TGCAGCGTTAGGTCTAGCGGGTCCTACGAGCAGTACTTC.

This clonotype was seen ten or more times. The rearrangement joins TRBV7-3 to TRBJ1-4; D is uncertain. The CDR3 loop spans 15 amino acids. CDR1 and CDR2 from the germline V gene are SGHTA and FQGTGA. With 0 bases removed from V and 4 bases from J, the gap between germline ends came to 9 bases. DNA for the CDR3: TGTGCCAGCAGCTTAACTGGGAATAGTAATGAAAAACTGTTTTTT. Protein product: CASSLTGNSNEKLFF. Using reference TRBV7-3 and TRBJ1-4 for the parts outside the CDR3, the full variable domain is GAGVSQTPSNKVTEKGKYVELRCDPISGHTALYWYRQSLGQGPEFLIYFQGTGAADDSGLPNDRFFAVRPEGSVSTLKIQRTERGDSAVYLCASSLTGNSNEKLFFGSGTQLSVL.

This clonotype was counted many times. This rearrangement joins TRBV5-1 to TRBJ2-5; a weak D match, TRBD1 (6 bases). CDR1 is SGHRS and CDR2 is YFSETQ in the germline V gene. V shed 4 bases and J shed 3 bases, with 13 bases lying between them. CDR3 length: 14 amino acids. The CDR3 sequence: CASSPDSGKETQYF. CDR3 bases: TGCGCCAGCAGCCCGGACAGCGGAAAAGAGACCCAGTACTTC.

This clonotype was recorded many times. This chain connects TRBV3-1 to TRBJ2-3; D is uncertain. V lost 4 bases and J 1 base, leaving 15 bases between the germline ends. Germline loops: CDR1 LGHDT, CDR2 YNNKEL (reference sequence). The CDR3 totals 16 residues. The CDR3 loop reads CASSRGQTVRTDTQYF. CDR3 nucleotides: TGTGCCAGCAGCCGAGGCCAGACTGTCCGCACAGATACGCAGTATTTT.

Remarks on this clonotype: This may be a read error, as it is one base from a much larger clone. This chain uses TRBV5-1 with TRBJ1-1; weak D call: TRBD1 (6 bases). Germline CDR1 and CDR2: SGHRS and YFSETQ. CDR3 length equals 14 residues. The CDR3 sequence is CAGSLQSQGTEAFF. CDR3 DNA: TGCGCCGGCAGCTTGCAAAGTCAGGGGACTGAAGCTTTCTTT.

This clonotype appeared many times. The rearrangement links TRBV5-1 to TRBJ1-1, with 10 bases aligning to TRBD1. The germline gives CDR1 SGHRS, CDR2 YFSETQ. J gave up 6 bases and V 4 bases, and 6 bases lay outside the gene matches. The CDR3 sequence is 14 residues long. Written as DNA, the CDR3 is TGCGCCAGCAGCATGACAGGGGGCGCGGCTGAAGCTTTCTTT. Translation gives CASSMTGGAAEAFF.

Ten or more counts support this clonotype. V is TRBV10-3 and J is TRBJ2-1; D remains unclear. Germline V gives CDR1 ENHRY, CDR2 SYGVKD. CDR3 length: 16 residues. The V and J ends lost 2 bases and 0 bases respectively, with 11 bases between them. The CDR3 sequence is CAISEGSLSSYNEQFF. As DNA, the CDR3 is TGTGCCATCAGTGAGGGCAGCCTAAGCTCCTACAATGAGCAGTTCTTC.